The subject of this entry is one T cell receptor (beta chain). This specimen belongs to a study of blood T cell repertoires in COVID-19. Overall study context: T cells, B-cell-depleted T cells, or PBMCs supplied cDNA or gDNA.

Germline-derived CDR1 and CDR2 are MDHEN and SYDVKM. The CDR3 runs to 16 residues. V was shortened by 8 bases and J by 4 bases, with 22 bases between the two germline ends. Original data processing: Nucleated cell counts were estimated from reference gene primer amplification. Sequencing was performed with immunoSEQ multiplex PCR; in TCRdb, only in-frame clones are kept and a portion is missing. The V and J calls and clone size were taken over from that table, and D and trimming were inferred from the DNA. Of about 320,000 clones detected, around 85% appear once; the ten largest clones hold over 1.5%. Participants, about 18 to 100 years old, spanned about two dozen US areas. Clinical history as reported by participants underpinned cohort assignment.

The sample comprised PBMCs or T cells enriched from blood (not recorded which). The rearrangement uses TRBV28 and TRBJ2-3; the D gene is possibly TRBD1 (7 bases). The TCR comes from a woman aged 30 to 39 who had been exposed to COVID-19. CDR3 sequence (DNA): TGTGCCAGCGCCTGGCGGACAGGAGGGGCGGCAGATACGCAGTATTTT. This translates into CASAWRTGGAADTQYF.